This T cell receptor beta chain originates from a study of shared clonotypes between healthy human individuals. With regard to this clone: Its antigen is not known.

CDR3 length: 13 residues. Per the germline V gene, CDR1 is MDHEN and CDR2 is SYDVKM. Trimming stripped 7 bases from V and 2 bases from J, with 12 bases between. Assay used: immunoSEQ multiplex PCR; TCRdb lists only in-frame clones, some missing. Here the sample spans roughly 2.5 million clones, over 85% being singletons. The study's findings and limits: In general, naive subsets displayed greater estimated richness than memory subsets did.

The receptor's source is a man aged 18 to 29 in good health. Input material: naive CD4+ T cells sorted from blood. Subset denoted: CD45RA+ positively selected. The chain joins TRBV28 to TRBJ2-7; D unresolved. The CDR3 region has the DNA TGTGCCAGCACTAGTCAGTCCCCCTACGAGCAGTACTTC. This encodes CASTSQSPYEQYF.